These 23 T cell receptor beta chains came from one sample sequenced in a study of stem cell transplantation in POMP-related autoinflammatory disease. Clones were sequenced by immunoSEQ multiplex PCR, and TCRdb holds only the in-frame ones, with some missing. There are tens of thousands of clones in the sample; roughly 91% occur only once, and about 0.66% lies in the top ten. This material consisted of CD4+ T cells from PBMCs, taken after stem cell transplantation. Every receptor here comes from a human patient with POMP-related autoinflammation and immune dysregulation (PRAID). Some of the T cells might come from the graft donor.

The chain has TRBV6-5 and TRBJ2-7; 7 bases agree with TRBD1. The CDR3 consists of 15 residues. After removal of 5 bases from V and 4 bases from J, the junction contained 11 bases not matched to a gene. Germline-derived CDR1 and CDR2 are MNHEY and SVGAGI. The CDR3 protein is CASSMGQLDYYEQYV. DNA of the CDR3: TGTGCCAGCAGTATGGGACAGCTAGACTATTACGAGCAGTACGTC.

The V call is TRBV12-3 or TRBV12-4, the J call TRBJ2-5; TRBD1 matches 9 bases. Losses at the gene ends were 6 bases for V and 2 bases for J; bases not matched to a gene: 1. The CDR3 is made up of 13 amino acids. The CDR3 DNA is TGTGCCAGCAGGGGACAGGGACAAGAGACCCAGTACTTC. Translation: CASRGQGQETQYF.

The chain links TRBV13 to TRBJ2-4; 15 nucleotides line up with TRBD2. The length of the CDR3 is 16 residues. Germline lookup yields CDR1 PRHDT and CDR2 FYEKMQ (reference sequence). J was trimmed by 7 bases and V by 5 bases; bases with no gene match: 6. CDR3 DNA: TGTGCCAGCAGCCAGGGACTAGCGGGAGGAGCGAACATTCAGTACTTC. Translating it yields CASSQGLAGGANIQYF.

The chain has TRBV3-1 (or the pseudogene TRBV3-2) and TRBJ1-3; no firm D call. The CDR3 runs 15 residues. Trimming left V 6 bases short and J 0 bases short, with 12 bases between. Germline lookup yields CDR1 LGHDT and CDR2 YNNKEL (reference sequence). CDR3 DNA sequence: TGTGCCAGCAGGGCGACTGCATCCTCTGGAAACACCATATATTTT. Translating it yields CASRATASSGNTIYF.

The chain joins TRBV7-8 to TRBJ2-1, with 11 nucleotides matching TRBD2. Looked up from germline, CDR1 is SGHVS and CDR2 is FQNEAQ. V was pared by 5 bases and J by 10 bases, with 10 bases of the junction left unmatched. This CDR3 has 15 amino acids. This CDR3 is CASSHSGRAKAEQFF. The CDR3 coding sequence is TGTGCCAGCAGCCATAGCGGGAGGGCTAAGGCCGAGCAGTTCTTC.

This clone was observed a handful of times. The rearrangement uses TRBV5-5 and TRBJ2-5; no reliable D call. V was trimmed by 3 bases and J by 0 bases, leaving 9 bases between them. The germline gives CDR1 SGHKS, CDR2 YYEKEE (reference sequence). This CDR3 is built from 14 residues. Here the CDR3 reads CASSWAPYQETQYF. The CDR3, as DNA: TGTGCCAGCAGCTGGGCCCCGTACCAAGAGACCCAGTACTTC. The full variable domain, rest sourced from reference TRBV5-5 and TRBJ2-5, is DAGVTQSPTHLIKTRGQQVTLRCSPISGHKSVSWYQQVLGQGPQFIFQYYEKEERGRGNFPDRFSARQFPNYSSELNVNALLLGDSALYLCASSWAPYQETQYFGPGTRLLVL.

The rearrangement uses TRBV5-1 and TRBJ2-3; 8 bases are a match to TRBD1. The CDR3 is made up of 14 amino acids. Germline values: CDR1 SGHRS, CDR2 YFSETQ. V gave up 0 bases and J gave up 4 bases; unmatched junction bases: 1. CDR3 sequence reads: CASSLEDRADTQYF. The CDR3 DNA follows: TGCGCCAGCAGCTTGGAGGACAGGGCAGATACGCAGTATTTT.

The V and J genes are TRBV6-5 and TRBJ1-2; 8 nucleotides line up with TRBD1. Germline loops: CDR1 MNHEY, CDR2 SVGAGI. The V gene end was trimmed by 2 bases and the J gene end by 5 bases; junction bases not matched to a gene: 7. The CDR3 totals 15 residues. CDR3 region: CASSYVAGGAYGYTF. In DNA, the CDR3 is TGTGCCAGCAGTTACGTCGCAGGGGGCGCTTATGGCTACACCTTC.

This clone was seen just once. The CDR3 loop is CASSLAYGQSETQYF. The CDR3, as DNA: TGCGCCAGCAGCTTGGCCTACGGACAGTCAGAGACCCAGTACTTC. The V gene is TRBV5-1, the J gene TRBJ2-5, with a weak D call TRBD1 (6 bases). With 0 bases removed from V and 4 bases from J, the gap between germline ends came to 13 bases. Germline assignment: CDR1 SGHRS and CDR2 YFSETQ. This CDR3 contains 15 residues.

V and J are TRBV7-2 and TRBJ2-2, with 10 bases that match TRBD2. CDR3 length equals 18 residues. Germline values: CDR1 SGHTA, CDR2 FQGNSA. V was pared by 5 bases and J by 7 bases, with 16 bases of the junction left unmatched. CDR3 protein: CASSPQGLAGVTVGELFF. Here the CDR3 DNA reads TGTGCCAGCAGCCCCCAAGGCCTAGCGGGAGTGACGGTCGGGGAGCTGTTTTTT.

CDR3: CASSSWTNTEAFF. DNA for the CDR3: TGTGCCAGCAGCTCATGGACCAACACTGAAGCTTTCTTT. The gene calls are TRBV5-4 and TRBJ1-1; D remains ambiguous. This CDR3 is built from 13 residues. Germline CDR1 is SGHNT and CDR2 is YYREEE (reference sequence). The ends were cut back, 3 bases at V and 2 bases at J, with 8 bases in the middle.

V gene TRBV5-1 combines with J gene TRBJ1-2, with 11 bases aligning to TRBD1. Germline CDR1 is SGHRS and CDR2 is YFSETQ. The CDR3 runs to 17 residues. The ends lost 0 bases at V and 2 bases at J; junction bases unmatched: 6. CDR3 nucleotide sequence: TGCGCCAGCAGCTTGGACGTCGGGACAGGGGGGAACTATGGCTACACCTTC. Amino acids: CASSLDVGTGGNYGYTF.

The chain recombines TRBV5-1 with TRBJ1-6; no clear D. This CDR3 contains 12 residues. V was cut by 5 bases and J by 7 bases, with 7 bases left in between. Per the germline V gene, CDR1 is SGHRS and CDR2 is YFSETQ. The chain's CDR3 is CASRIENSPLHF. The CDR3 nucleotides are TGCGCCAGCAGGATCGAAAATTCACCCCTCCACTTT. Together with reference TRBV5-1 and TRBJ1-6, the CDR3 gives the full variable domain: KAGVTQTPRYLIKTRGQQVTLSCSPISGHRSVSWYQQTPGQGLQFLFEYFSETQRNKGNFPGRFSGRQFSNSRSEMNVSTLELGDSALYLCASRIENSPLHFGNGTRLTVT.

This chain uses TRBV6-5 with TRBJ2-2, with D possibly being TRBD2 (6 bases). The CDR3 is 14 amino acids. The V gene's germline CDR1 is MNHEY and CDR2 SVGAGI. Deletions cut 7 bases from V and 5 bases from J, with 14 bases between. The CDR3 nucleotides are TGTGCCAGCATGGGGGGTGGGTGGACCGGGGAGCTGTTTTTT. This sequence encodes CASMGGGWTGELFF.

The rearrangement joins TRBV19 to TRBJ1-5; D gene uncertain. The CDR3 is made up of 13 amino acids. V lost 4 bases and J lost 9, with 13 bases in between. Germline CDR1 is LNHDA and CDR2 is SQIVND (reference sequence). This CDR3 is CASSTTLLGPQHF. CDR3 nucleotides: TGTGCCAGTAGTACGACCTTATTGGGGCCCCAGCATTTT. The whole variable domain, filled in from reference TRBV19 and TRBJ1-5, reads DGGITQSPKYLFRKEGQNVTLSCEQNLNHDAMYWYRQDPGQGLRLIYYSQIVNDFQKGDIAEGYSVSREKKESFPLTVTSAQKNPTAFYLCASSTTLLGPQHFGDGTRLSIL.

V usage is TRBV5-1 and J usage is TRBJ2-7, with a tentative D call TRBD1 (6 bases). In germline, CDR1 is SGHRS, CDR2 YFSETQ. CDR3 length equals 18 residues. V lost 0 bases and J 5 bases, leaving 24 bases between the germline ends. CDR3 DNA: TGCGCCAGCAGCTTGGGGTGGGGCACAGGGTTTGTGCCGCACGAGCAGTACGTC. Encoded protein: CASSLGWGTGFVPHEQYV.

The V and J genes are TRBV19 and TRBJ2-2; no reliable D call. The germline V and J ends were trimmed by 2 bases and 5 bases, with 12 bases remaining between them. CDR1 LNHDA and CDR2 SQIVND come from the germline V gene (reference sequence). This CDR3 is 15 amino acids long. The CDR3 loop reads CASSISAVRTGELFF. CDR3 coding DNA: TGTGCCAGTAGTATATCTGCGGTCAGGACCGGGGAGCTGTTTTTT.

This sequence joins TRBV7-8 and TRBJ1-1; D is undetermined. The CDR3 runs 14 residues. V lost 5 bases and J 4 bases, leaving 14 bases between the germline ends. CDR1 is SGHVS, CDR2 FQNEAQ, per germline. CDR3 coding DNA: TGTGCCAGCAGCCAACAGCGGAGGACCACTGAAGCTTTCTTT. Its protein product is CASSQQRRTTEAFF. The full variable domain, completed using reference TRBV7-8 and TRBJ1-1, is GAGVSQSPRYKVAKRGQDVALRCDPISGHVSLFWYQQALGQGPEFLTYFQNEAQLDKSGLPSDRFFAERPEGSVSTLKIQRTQQEDSAVYLCASSQQRRTTEAFFGQGTRLTVV.

V and J are TRBV7-9 and TRBJ1-1, with D possibly matching TRBD1 (6 bases). CDR1 is SEHNR, CDR2 FQNEAQ, per germline (reference sequence). The CDR3 is made up of 17 amino acids. The V and J ends lost 5 bases and 6 bases respectively, with 25 bases between them. The DNA for the CDR3 is TGTGCCAGCAGCCCCCGAGGGGGACTTGTCAAAATTTCTGAAGCTTTCTTT. This codes for CASSPRGGLVKISEAFF.

This chain uses TRBV28 with TRBJ2-7, with 12 nucleotides matching TRBD2. CDR1 and CDR2 from the germline V gene are MDHEN and SYDVKM. The CDR3 runs to 17 residues. The J segment lost 1 base and the V segment lost 7 bases, leaving 11 bases of the junction unmatched. The CDR3 region is CASTPGTSGFVSYEQYF. The CDR3 DNA follows: TGTGCCAGCACCCCCGGGACTAGCGGGTTCGTTTCCTACGAGCAGTACTTC.

The chain carries TRBV27 and TRBJ2-7; TRBD1 matches at 8 bases. The V gene's germline CDR1 is MNHEY and CDR2 SMNVEV (reference sequence). This CDR3 has 16 residues. V shed 0 bases and J 1 base; nucleotides not matched to a gene: 5. The CDR3 sequence: CASSLSGTGNSYEQYF. The CDR3 DNA reads TGTGCCAGCAGTTTATCGGGGACAGGAAATTCCTACGAGCAGTACTTC.

This chain uses TRBV30 with TRBJ2-5, with D perhaps TRBD1 or TRBD2 (5 bases each). V lost 1 base to trimming and J lost 2 bases, with 11 bases between them. Germline values: CDR1 GTSNPN, CDR2 SVGIG (reference sequence). The CDR3 runs to 14 residues. The CDR3 bases are TGTGCCTGGAGTGCGGGGACGTATCAAGAGACCCAGTACTTC. Its translation: CAWSAGTYQETQYF. Complete variable domain (other parts from reference TRBV30 and TRBJ2-5): SQTIHQWPATLVQPVGSPLSLECTVEGTSNPNLYWYRQAAGRGLQLLFYSVGIGQISSEVPQNLSASRPQDRQFILSSKKLLLSDSGFYLCAWSAGTYQETQYFGPGTRLLVL.

This clone appeared once. The gene calls are TRBV7-9 and TRBJ1-1; a weak D match, TRBD1 (5 bases). Trimming cost V 4 bases and J 0 bases, with 9 bases left between them. CDR1 and CDR2 from the germline V gene are SEHNR and FQNEAQ (reference sequence). This CDR3 spans 14 amino acids. Here the CDR3 reads CASSYTGMNTEAFF. CDR3 nucleotides: TGTGCCAGCAGCTATACAGGTATGAACACTGAAGCTTTCTTT.